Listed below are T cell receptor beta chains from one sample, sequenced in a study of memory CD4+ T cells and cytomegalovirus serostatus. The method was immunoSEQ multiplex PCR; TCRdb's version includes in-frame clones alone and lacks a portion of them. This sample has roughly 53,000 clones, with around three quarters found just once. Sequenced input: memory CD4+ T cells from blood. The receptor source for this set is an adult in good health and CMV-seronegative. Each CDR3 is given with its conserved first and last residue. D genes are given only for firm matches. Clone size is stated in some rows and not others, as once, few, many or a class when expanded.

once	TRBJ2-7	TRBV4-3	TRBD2	TGCGCCAGCAGCCATGGTACCGGGACTAGCGGGGGGGCCGGCGAGCAGTACTTC	CASSHGTGTSGGAGEQYF
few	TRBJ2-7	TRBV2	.	TGTGCCAGCAGTGGAGCCTACGAGCAGTACTTC	CASSGAYEQYF
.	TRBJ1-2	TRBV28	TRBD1	TGTGCCAGCAGTCCGCCCCGGGACAGGGGTGCCTATGGCTACACCTTC	CASSPPRDRGAYGYTF
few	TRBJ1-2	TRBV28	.	TGTGCCAGCAGTTTATCCGGGACGGCCCTGTTC	CASSLSGTALF
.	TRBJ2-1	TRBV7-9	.	TGTGCCAGCAGCTTACACAATGAGCAGTTCTTC	CASSLHNEQFF
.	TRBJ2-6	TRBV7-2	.	TGTGCCAGCAGCTTCGGTAGGTCTGGGGCCAACGTCCTGACTTTC	CASSFGRSGANVLTF
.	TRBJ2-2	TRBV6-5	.	TGTGCCAGCAGTTATACGCTCCTTGGGGACTTCGGGGAGCTGTTTTTT	CASSYTLLGDFGELFF
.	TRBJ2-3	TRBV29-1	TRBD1	TGCAGCGTGGCGGACAGGACTAGCACAGATACGCAGTATTTT	CSVADRTSTDTQYF
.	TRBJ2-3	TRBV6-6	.	TGTGCCAGCAGTTCTACAGGGGATACGCAGTATTTT	CASSSTGDTQYF
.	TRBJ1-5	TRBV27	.	TGTGCCAGCAGTTTAATGCCGAATCAGCCCCAGCATTTT	CASSLMPNQPQHF
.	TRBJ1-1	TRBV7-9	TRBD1	TGTGCCAGCAGCCCCGCGGGGACAGGATGGAAGACTGAAGCTTTCTTT	CASSPAGTGWKTEAFF
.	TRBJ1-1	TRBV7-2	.	TGTGCCAGCAGCTCGCGGGCGGGGAACACTGAAGCTTTCTTT	CASSSRAGNTEAFF
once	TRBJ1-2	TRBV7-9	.	TGTGCCAGCAGGGGGCCCGCGGACCAGAATAACTATGGCTACACCTTC	CASRGPADQNNYGYTF
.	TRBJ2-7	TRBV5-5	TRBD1	TGTGCCAGCAGCCCCGGGACAGGTCGCTCCTACGAGCAGTACTTC	CASSPGTGRSYEQYF
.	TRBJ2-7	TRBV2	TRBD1	TGTGCCAGCGAGACAGGGGGACTATACGAGCAGTACTTC	CASETGGLYEQYF
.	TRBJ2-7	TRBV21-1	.	TGTGCCAGCAGCACCTCCGGGACAGGGGTCCACGAGCAGTACTTC	CASSTSGTGVHEQYF
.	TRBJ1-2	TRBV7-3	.	TGTGCCAGCAGCTTAACCGCTGGTGAAGGCTACACCTTC	CASSLTAGEGYTF
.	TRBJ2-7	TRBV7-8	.	TGTGCCAGCAGCTTAGATGTGGGAGTCGACGAGCAGTACTTC	CASSLDVGVDEQYF
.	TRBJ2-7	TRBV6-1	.	TGTGCCAGCCAGCAGACCCAAAAGGACGAGCAGTACTTC	CASQQTQKDEQYF
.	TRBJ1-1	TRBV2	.	TGTGCCAGCAGTGAAGCGTGGGGTGAGGCTTTCTTT	CASSEAWGEAFF
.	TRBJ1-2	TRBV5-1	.	TGCGCCAGCAGCTTGGACCTGGGCTATGGCTACACCTTC	CASSLDLGYGYTF
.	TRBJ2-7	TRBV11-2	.	TGTGCCAGCAGCTTAGGGTTCGAGCAGTACTTC	CASSLGFEQYF
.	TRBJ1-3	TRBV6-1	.	TGTGCCAGCAGTGGTCCGGGACACGGGGGCTCTGGAAACACCATATATTTT	CASSGPGHGGSGNTIYF
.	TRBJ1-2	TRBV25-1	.	TGTGCCAGCAGCCCCGGTTTAGGCCTCTATGGCTACACCTTC	CASSPGLGLYGYTF
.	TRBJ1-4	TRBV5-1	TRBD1	TGCGCCAGCAGCTACTCCGGGACAGGACAAAAACTGTTTTTT	CASSYSGTGQKLFF
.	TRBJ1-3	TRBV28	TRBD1	TGTGCCAGCAGTCCAGCCGGGACAGCTCTGGGGGACACCATATATTTT	CASSPAGTALGDTIYF
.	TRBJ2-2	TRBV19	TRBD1	TGTGCCAGTAGGCCTGGACAGGGTTGGGAAACCGGGGAGCTGTTTTTT	CASRPGQGWETGELFF
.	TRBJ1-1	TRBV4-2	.	TGTGCCAGCAGCCAAACGCAGGGAACCCCGAACACTGAAGCTTTCTTT	CASSQTQGTPNTEAFF
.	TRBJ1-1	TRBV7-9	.	TGTGCCACTCTAAGGGGAGGCGCGGCGAACACTGAAGCTTTCTTT	CATLRGGAANTEAFF
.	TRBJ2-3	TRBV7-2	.	TGTGCCAGCAGCTCCTACACAGATACGCAGTATTTT	CASSSYTDTQYF
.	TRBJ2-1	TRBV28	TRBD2	TGTGCCAGCAGTTCCCCGGGACTAGCGGTAAATGAGCAGTTCTTC	CASSSPGLAVNEQFF
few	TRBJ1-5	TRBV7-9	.	TGTGCCAGCAGTTACGACAGAGGCAATCAGCCCCAGCATTTT	CASSYDRGNQPQHF
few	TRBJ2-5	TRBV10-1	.	TGCGCCAGCAGTGAGAACAGGGTTGGGGAGACCCAGTACTTC	CASSENRVGETQYF
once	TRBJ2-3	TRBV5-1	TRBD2	TGCGCCAGCAGCTGGGGGACTAGGGCGATGGATACGCAGTATTTT	CASSWGTRAMDTQYF
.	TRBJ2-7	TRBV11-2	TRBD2	TGTGCCAGCAGCTTCTCCGGGACTAGCGGGCATAGAGAGCAGTACTTC	CASSFSGTSGHREQYF
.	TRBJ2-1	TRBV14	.	TGTGCCAGCAGCCATCTTAGCAATGAGCAGTTCTTC	CASSHLSNEQFF
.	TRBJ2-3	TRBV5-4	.	TGTGCCAGCAGCTCTTGGGGAAGGGGGGGAACAGATACGCAGTATTTT	CASSSWGRGGTDTQYF
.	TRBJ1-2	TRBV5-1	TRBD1	TGCGCCAGCAGTTCCCTTGGGACAGATAATGGCTACACCTTC	CASSSLGTDNGYTF
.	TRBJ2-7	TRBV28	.	TGTGCCAGCAGAACCCCTACCAGGAGCCCCCTCTACGAGCAGTACTTC	CASRTPTRSPLYEQYF
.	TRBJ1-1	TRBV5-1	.	TGCGCCAGCACCGGGGGCCTTTTGGAGAACACTGAAGCTTTCTTT	CASTGGLLENTEAFF
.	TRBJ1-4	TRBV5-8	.	TGTGCCAGCAGCTTGCGAACAGGGAGAACTAATGAAAAACTGTTTTTT	CASSLRTGRTNEKLFF
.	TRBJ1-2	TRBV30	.	TGTGCCTGGAATGTGGGGGCGACTTATGGCTACACCTTC	CAWNVGATYGYTF
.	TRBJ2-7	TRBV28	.	TGTGCCACCCTATCCGACCACGAGCAGTACTTC	CATLSDHEQYF
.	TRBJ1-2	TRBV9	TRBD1	TGTGCCAGCAGAGGAACAGGGGTTCGTGGCTACACCTTC	CASRGTGVRGYTF
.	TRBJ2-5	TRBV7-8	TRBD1	TGTGCCAGCAGCCCAAAGACAGGGAGTGGGACCCAGTACTTC	CASSPKTGSGTQYF
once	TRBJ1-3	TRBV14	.	TGTGCCAGCAGCCAAGGAGTTCTCTCTGGAAACACCATATATTTT	CASSQGVLSGNTIYF
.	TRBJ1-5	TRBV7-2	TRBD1	TGTGCCAGCAGCTTAGAGGGACAGGGGGCTCAGCCCCAGCATTTT	CASSLEGQGAQPQHF
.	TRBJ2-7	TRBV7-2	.	TGTGCCAGCAGCTCAAAACCCAGGAGTTCCTACGAGCAGTACTTC	CASSSKPRSSYEQYF
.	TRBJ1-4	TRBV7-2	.	TGTGCCAGCAGCTTAGTTGGGGGAAGAGGTGAAAAACTGTTTTTT	CASSLVGGRGEKLFF
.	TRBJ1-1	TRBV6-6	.	TGTGCCAGCAGTTACTCTGGCATAGTAAACACTGAAGCTTTCTTT	CASSYSGIVNTEAFF
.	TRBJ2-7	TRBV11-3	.	TGTGCCAGCAGCTTAGATCTCAATTCTCCTGGGGAGCAGTACTTC	CASSLDLNSPGEQYF
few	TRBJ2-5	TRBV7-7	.	TGTGCTAGCAGCTTCAGCAGCGGGCGAGAGACCCAGTACTTC	CASSFSSGRETQYF
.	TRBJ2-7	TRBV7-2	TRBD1	TGTGCCAGCAGCTTAAGCACAACCGGGACAGGGGCCTACGAGCAGTACTTC	CASSLSTTGTGAYEQYF
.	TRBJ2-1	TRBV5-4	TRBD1	TGTGCCAGCAGCTTGCCCGACAGGGGCAATGAGCAGTTCTTC	CASSLPDRGNEQFF
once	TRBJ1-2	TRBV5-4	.	TGTGCCAGCAGCTTGGAATTGCTAGATGGCTACACCTTC	CASSLELLDGYTF
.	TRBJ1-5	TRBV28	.	TGTGCCAGCAGTTTAGTGAGCAATCAGCCCCAGCATTTT	CASSLVSNQPQHF
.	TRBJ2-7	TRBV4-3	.	TGCGCCAGCAACTTTTGCCACGAGCAGTACTTC	CASNFCHEQYF